Below, one T cell receptor beta chain is given with its context. These data originate in a study of T cell responses to AZD1222 COVID-19 vaccine. The V gene's germline CDR1 is KGHSH and CDR2 LQKENI. V lost 4 bases, J lost 4 bases, and 13 bases lay in between. The CDR3 spans 15 residues. Libraries were prepared by immunoSEQ multiplex PCR; TCRdb keeps only in-frame clonotypes and omits some of them. The sample consists of fewer than 250,000 clones, about 93% of them appearing once. Source: peripheral blood, taken on day 0 of MenACWY control vaccination. The gene calls are TRBV18 and TRBJ1-4; TRBD1 might be the D (5 bases). This receptor was taken from an adult in good health. For the CDR3, the DNA is TGTGCCAGCTCACGAGGCAGGGCGGATAATGAAAAACTGTTTTTT. Protein product: CASSRGRADNEKLFF. The full variable domain, with the rest looked up from reference TRBV18 and TRBJ1-4, is NAGVMQNPRHLVRRRGQEARLRCSPMKGHSHVYWYRQLPEEGLKFMVYLQKENIIDESGMPKERFSAEFPKEGPSILRIQQVVRGDSAAYFCASSRGRADNEKLFFGSGTQLSVL.